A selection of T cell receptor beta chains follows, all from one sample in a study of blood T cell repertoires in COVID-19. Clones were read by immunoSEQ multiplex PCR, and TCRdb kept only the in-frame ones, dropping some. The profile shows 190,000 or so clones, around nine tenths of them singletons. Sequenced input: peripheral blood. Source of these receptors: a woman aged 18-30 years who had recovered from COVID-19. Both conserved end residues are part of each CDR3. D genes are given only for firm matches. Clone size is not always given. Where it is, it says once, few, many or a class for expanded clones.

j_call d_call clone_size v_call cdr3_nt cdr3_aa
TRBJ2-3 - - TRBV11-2 TGTGCCAGCAGCTTTACGGGGTCAAGGGCGGATACGCAGTATTTT CASSFTGSRADTQYF
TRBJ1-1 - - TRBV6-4 TGTGCCAGCAGTGACTCCTCAGGGGCCGCTGAAGCTTTCTTT CASSDSSGAAEAFF
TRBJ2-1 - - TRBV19 TGTGCCAGTAGTATAACAGGTTTCCCCTACAATGAGCAGTTCTTC CASSITGFPYNEQFF
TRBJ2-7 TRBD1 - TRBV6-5 TGTGCCAGCAGTATTACAGGGGCGCCCTACGAGCAGTACTTC CASSITGAPYEQYF
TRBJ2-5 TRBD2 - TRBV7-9 TGTGCCAGCAGCGGTTTTAAAATAGGACTAGGAGAGACCCAGTACTTC CASSGFKIGLGETQYF
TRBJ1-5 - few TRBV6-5 TGTGCCAGCAGCTTGAGACAGCCCAATCAGCCCCAGCATTTT CASSLRQPNQPQHF
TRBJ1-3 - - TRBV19 TGTGCCAGTAACATAGGGGCTCCTGGAAACACCATATATTTT CASNIGAPGNTIYF
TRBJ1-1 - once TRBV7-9 TGTGCCAGCAGCTTGGCCGTTAGAGGAACTGAAGCTTTCTTT CASSLAVRGTEAFF
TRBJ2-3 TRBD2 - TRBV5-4 TGTGCCAGCAGCTTACCCCGCCGCGGGAGAGGCACAGATACGCAGTATTTT CASSLPRRGRGTDTQYF
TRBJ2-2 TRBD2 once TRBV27 TGTGCCAGCAGTTTATTTATGACTAGCGGGGGGATAAACACCGGGGAGCTGTTTTTT CASSLFMTSGGINTGELFF
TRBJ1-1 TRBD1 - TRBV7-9 TGTGCCAGCAGCTTACAGGGGGGGAACACTGAAGCTTTCTTT CASSLQGGNTEAFF
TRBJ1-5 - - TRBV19 TGTGCCAGTAGTCAGGTAGGGGGGGGCAATCAGCCCCAGCATTTT CASSQVGGGNQPQHF
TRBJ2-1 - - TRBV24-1 TGTGCCACCAGTCGACAAGACGGTGAGCAGTTCTTC CATSRQDGEQFF
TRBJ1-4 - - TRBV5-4 TGTGCCAGCAGCTTACAGGGTTTCACTAATGAAAAACTGTTTTTT CASSLQGFTNEKLFF
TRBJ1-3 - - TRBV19 TGTGCCAGTAGTATAACACCAGGGATGACGGGAAACACCATATATTTT CASSITPGMTGNTIYF
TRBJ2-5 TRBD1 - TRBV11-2 TGTGCCAGCAGTCGGCGGGACAGGGGGCCCGAGACCCAGTACTTC CASSRRDRGPETQYF
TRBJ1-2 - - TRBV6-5 TGTGCCAGCAGTACCAGGGCGGCTGGCTACACCTTC CASSTRAAGYTF
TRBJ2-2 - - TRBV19 TGTGCCAGTAGTATTCAGGGGACGGCCGGGGAGCTGTTTTTT CASSIQGTAGELFF
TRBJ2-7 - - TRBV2 TGTGCCAGCAGTGAAGCGCTTGGGCCACGGTCCTACGAGCAGTACTTC CASSEALGPRSYEQYF
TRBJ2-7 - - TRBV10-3 TGTGCCATAGCGCGGGACAGCCCCTACGAGCAGTACTTC CAIARDSPYEQYF
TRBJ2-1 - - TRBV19 TGTGCCAGTAGCCTAAGGGGCTCCTACAATGAGCAGTTCTTC CASSLRGSYNEQFF
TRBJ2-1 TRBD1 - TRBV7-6 TGTGCCAGCAGCCCCGGGACAGGGAGGTTCGAGCAGTTCTTC CASSPGTGRFEQFF
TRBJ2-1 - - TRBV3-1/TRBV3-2 TGTGCCAGCAGCCAAGAAGGTGGGCTAGCATCGTACAATGAGCAGTTCTTC CASSQEGGLASYNEQFF
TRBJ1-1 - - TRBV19 TGTGCCAGTAGCGGTCAGGCTCAGGGAACGAACGCTTTCTTT CASSGQAQGTNAFF
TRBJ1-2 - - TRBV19 TGTGCCAGTAGTGAACAGGATCCTAGGTGGGGCTACACCTTC CASSEQDPRWGYTF
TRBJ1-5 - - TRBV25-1 TGTGCCAGCAGTGGGAACAGCCCCAATCAGCCCCAGCATTTT CASSGNSPNQPQHF
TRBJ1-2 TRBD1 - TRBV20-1 TGCAGTGCTAGTCGCTCTGACAGGGGGCTAGGCTACACCTTC CSASRSDRGLGYTF
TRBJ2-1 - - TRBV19 TGTGCCAGTAGTGCGTTACAGGGCAATGAGCAGTTCTTC CASSALQGNEQFF
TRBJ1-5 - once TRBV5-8 TGTGCCAGCAGCTCACGCACGCTAAGAACCGGGAAGATCCGAAATCAGCCCCAGCATTTT CASSSRTLRTGKIRNQPQHF
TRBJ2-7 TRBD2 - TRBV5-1 TGCGCCAGCAGCTTGAGAGCGGGGGGCACCTCCTACGAGCAGTACTTC CASSLRAGGTSYEQYF
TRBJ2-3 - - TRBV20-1 TGCAGTGCTAGTCGGGGTGGAGATACGCAGTATTTT CSASRGGDTQYF
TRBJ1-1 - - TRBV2 TGTGCCAGCAGTGAGTATAGCTTAAACACTGAAGCTTTCTTT CASSEYSLNTEAFF
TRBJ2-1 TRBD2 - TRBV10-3 TGTGCCATCAGGGGGACTAGCGCAAACAATGAGCAGTTCTTC CAIRGTSANNEQFF
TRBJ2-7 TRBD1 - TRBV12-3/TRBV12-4 TGTGCCAGCAGTTTCGTAGGGGGCCACGAGCAGTACTTC CASSFVGGHEQYF
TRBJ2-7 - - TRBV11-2 TGTGCCAGCAGCTTTCTATCCTACGAGCAGTACTTC CASSFLSYEQYF
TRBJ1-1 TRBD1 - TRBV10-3 TGTGCCGTCCTCGGGGGGGACAGAAACACTGAAGCTTTCTTT CAVLGGDRNTEAFF
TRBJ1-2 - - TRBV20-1 TGCAGTGCCCCGACAGGCTATGGCTACACCTTC CSAPTGYGYTF
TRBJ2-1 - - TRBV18 TGTGCCAGCTCACCGGAGCTCTTATTTATTGGTGAGCAGTTCTTC CASSPELLFIGEQFF
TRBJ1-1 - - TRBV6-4 TGTGCCAGCCGAGAACAGCCCATGAACACTGAAGCTTTCTTT CASREQPMNTEAFF
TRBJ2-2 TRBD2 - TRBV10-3 TGTGCCATCAGTGAGAGCGGGGGACGGGTCGGGGAGCTGTTTTTT CAISESGGRVGELFF
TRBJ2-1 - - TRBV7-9 TGTGCCAGCCGGGATATTACCGGGACACCTCATGAGCAGTTCTTC CASRDITGTPHEQFF
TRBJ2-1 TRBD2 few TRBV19 TGTGCCAGTAGTATGCTAGCGGGGGTCAATGAGCAGTTCTTC CASSMLAGVNEQFF
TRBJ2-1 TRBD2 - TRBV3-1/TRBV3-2 TGTGCCAGCAGCCCGGGACTAGTGTACAATGAGCAGTTCTTC CASSPGLVYNEQFF
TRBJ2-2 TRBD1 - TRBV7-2 TGTGCCAGCAGCCCCGGGACAGGGGTTCGAACCGGGGAGCTGTTTTTT CASSPGTGVRTGELFF
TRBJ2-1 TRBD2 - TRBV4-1 TGCGCCAGCAGCCAAACTAGCGGGAGGGTCGGGAATGAGCAGTTCTTC CASSQTSGRVGNEQFF
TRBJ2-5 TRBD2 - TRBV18 TGTGCCAGCTCACCGGGACTAGCGGGAGTCGGAGAGACCCAGTACTTC CASSPGLAGVGETQYF
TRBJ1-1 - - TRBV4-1 TGCGCCAGCAGCCCGGAGGGGCGAACTGAAGCTTTCTTT CASSPEGRTEAFF
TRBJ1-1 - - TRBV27 TGTGCCAGCAGTTTAAGCGTGAACACTGAAGCTTTCTTT CASSLSVNTEAFF
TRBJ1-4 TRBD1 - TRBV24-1 TGTGCCACCAGTGATTTCCGGGACAGAAATGAAAAACTGTTTTTT CATSDFRDRNEKLFF
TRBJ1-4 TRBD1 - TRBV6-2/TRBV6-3 TGTGCCAGCAGTTATTTGGACAGGGGGCGTGTAACTAATGAAAAACTGTTTTTT CASSYLDRGRVTNEKLFF
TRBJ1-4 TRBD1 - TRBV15 TGTGCCACCAGCAGAGGGGGACAGAAAAATGAAAAACTGTTTTTT CATSRGGQKNEKLFF